This passage covers 13 T cell receptor beta chains from one sample sequenced in a study of blood T cell repertoires in COVID-19. Assay: immunoSEQ multiplex PCR; the TCRdb copy retains only in-frame clones and omits some. The sample carries approximately 170,000 clones, roughly 84% recorded once. The sequenced sample was PBMCs or T cells enriched from blood (not recorded which). These receptors came from a woman aged 30 to 39 who had recovered from COVID-19.

The rearrangement joins TRBV5-6 to TRBJ1-2; no clear D gene. The CDR3 loop spans 14 amino acids. Germline CDR1 is SGHDT and CDR2 is YYEEEE. V was clipped by 0 bases and J by 5 bases, with 11 bases between them. For the CDR3, the DNA is TGTGCCAGCAGCTTGGATCGTGGCAGTTATGGCTACACCTTC. Its protein is CASSLDRGSYGYTF.

This clone was counted a few times. This sequence joins TRBV27 and TRBJ2-1; 12 positions agree with TRBD1. Germline values: CDR1 MNHEY, CDR2 SMNVEV (reference sequence). The CDR3 totals 17 residues. CDR3 sequence reads: CPRGGGQGAVAYNEQFF. CDR3 nucleotide sequence: TGTCCAAGGGGAGGGGGACAGGGGGCTGTCGCCTACAATGAGCAGTTCTTC.

The chain joins TRBV6-4 to TRBJ2-7, with D maybe TRBD1 (5 bases). This CDR3 region has 15 residues. Per germline, CDR1 MRHNA and CDR2 SNTAGT. Between the trimmed V and J ends, which lost 5 bases and 2 bases, there was a span of 16 bases. The CDR3 protein is CASSSFAQGTYEQYV. The DNA for the CDR3 is TGTGCCAGCAGTTCCTTCGCTCAGGGCACCTACGAGCAGTACGTC.

The V and J genes are TRBV14 and TRBJ2-3; perhaps TRBD2 as D (6 bases). Germline values: CDR1 SGHDN, CDR2 FVKESK. CDR3 length: 14 residues. Trimming removed 0 bases at V and 5 bases at J, with 9 bases between. The CDR3 sequence: CASSQDGGRDTQYF. CDR3 in DNA: TGTGCCAGCAGCCAAGACGGGGGTCGAGATACGCAGTATTTT.

The chain joins TRBV27 to TRBJ1-5; unclear D gene. This CDR3 contains 15 residues. Trimming pared 3 bases from V and 2 bases from J, leaving 11 bases between. Germline V CDR1 and CDR2: MNHEY, SMNVEV (reference sequence). The CDR3 is CASSFGGSGNQPQHF. In DNA form, the CDR3 reads TGTGCCAGCAGTTTCGGAGGATCGGGCAATCAGCCCCAGCATTTT.

This chain connects TRBV28 to TRBJ1-1, with 9 bases lining up with TRBD1. The junction had 10 bases not matched to a gene; V was cut back by 6 bases and J by 5 bases. This CDR3 region has 15 residues. Germline CDR1 reads MDHEN; CDR2 reads SYDVKM. For the CDR3, the DNA is TGTGCCAGCAGCGCCCCCGGGACAGGGACGACTGAAGCTTTCTTT. It is translated as CASSAPGTGTTEAFF. The variable domain in full, completed from reference TRBV28 and TRBJ1-1, reads DVKVTQSSRYLVKRTGEKVFLECVQDMDHENMFWYRQDPGLGLRLIYFSYDVKMKEKGDIPEGYSVSREKKERFSLILESASTNQTSMYLCASSAPGTGTTEAFFGQGTRLTVV.

This sequence joins TRBV27 and TRBJ2-2, with D tentatively TRBD1 (6 bases). The ends were cut back, 1 base at V and 0 bases at J, with 12 bases in the middle. Germline-derived CDR1 and CDR2 are MNHEY and SMNVEV (reference sequence). CDR3 length equals 17 residues. The CDR3 region is CASSLWTNRANTGELFF. CDR3 DNA: TGTGCCAGCAGTTTATGGACCAACAGGGCGAACACCGGGGAGCTGTTTTTT.

The chain links TRBV5-1 to TRBJ2-3; D may be TRBD1 (6 bases). The V end was cut by 0 bases, the J end by 5 bases, with 13 bases between. Germline values: CDR1 SGHRS, CDR2 YFSETQ. This CDR3 region has 15 residues. The CDR3 DNA is TGCGCCAGCAGCTTGGACGGGCAGGGGAGAGATACGCAGTATTTT. Its translation is CASSLDGQGRDTQYF.

This clone was observed a single time. The chain links TRBV11-3 to TRBJ1-5; D may be TRBD1 (5 bases). This CDR3 is 14 amino acids long. V was shortened by 3 bases and J by 7 bases, with 13 bases between the two germline ends. Germline V lookup: CDR1 SGHNT, CDR2 YENEEA. The CDR3 sequence: CASSFFPGQQPQHF. The CDR3 nucleotides are TGTGCCAGCAGCTTTTTTCCAGGGCAACAGCCCCAGCATTTT.

The rearrangement joins TRBV6-1 to TRBJ1-5, with a tentative D call TRBD1 (6 bases). Germline CDR1 is MNHNS and CDR2 is SASEGT. This CDR3 has 18 residues. With 0 bases removed from V and 2 bases from J, the gap between germline ends came to 17 bases. In DNA form, the CDR3 reads TGTGCCAGCAGTGAAGCTAGGGGGGGCGCAGGTGGCAATCAGCCCCAGCATTTT. Amino acids: CASSEARGGAGGNQPQHF.

The rearrangement joins TRBV28 to TRBJ1-2, with TRBD1 matching over 7 bases. J was trimmed by 0 bases and V by 7 bases; bases with no gene match: 5. The V gene's germline CDR1 is MDHEN and CDR2 SYDVKM. This CDR3 is 14 amino acids long. The CDR3 bases are TGTGCCAGCACTCTAAGGGGGCCTAACTATGGCTACACCTTC. Its translation: CASTLRGPNYGYTF.

This chain joins TRBV12-5 and TRBJ1-1; a weak D match, TRBD1 (5 bases). V was clipped by 6 bases and J by 1 base, with 15 bases between them. Germline CDR1 reads LGHNT; CDR2 reads FRNRAP. This CDR3 is built from 15 residues. For the CDR3, the DNA is TGTGCTAGTGGCCCCGCAGGGATTGGGAACACTGAAGCTTTCTTT. Residues: CASGPAGIGNTEAFF.

The rearrangement uses TRBV10-3 and TRBJ2-7, with D unclear. This CDR3 has 13 residues. Looked up from germline, CDR1 is ENHRY and CDR2 is SYGVKD. V was shortened by 3 bases and J by 4 bases, with 10 bases between the two germline ends. The CDR3 bases are TGTGCCATCAGTGATACCTCACTTTACGAGCAGTACGTC. This sequence encodes CAISDTSLYEQYV.